These 21 T cell receptor beta chains originate from one sample sequenced in a study of vaccination and CD4 T cells after COVID-19. These receptors' targets are unknown. Noted time point: late sampling 161 to 241 days after vaccination in three convalescent patients. Treatment in this sample: approximately 9-day PBMC culture with coronavirus spike peptide pools or control peptides (ViraFEST assay). Sequencing of cultured CD4+ T cell DNA used the Oncomine TCR Beta short-read assay. TCRdb analysed the PCR reads with MiXCR anew, one entry per CDR3 protein. The sample lists fewer than 20,000 distinct CDR3 sequences, 40% to 50% occurring once. The sequenced sample was CD4+ T cells from blood, cultured in vitro, obtained about 7 months after SARS-CoV-2 vaccination. The receptors here all came from a human donor who had recovered from COVID-19.

The genes are TRBV5-4 and TRBJ1-1, with 7 positions matching TRBD1. The trim removed 0 bases at V and 3 bases at J, leaving 5 bases unmatched. This CDR3 contains 15 residues. CDR1 and CDR2 (germline): SGHNT, YYREEE (reference sequence). CDR3 sequence: CASSLASRGDTEAFF. CDR3 sequence (DNA): TGTGCCAGCAGCTTGGCGTCCAGGGGGGACACTGAAGCTTTCTTT.

There are a few counts of this clonotype. The CDR3 is CASSIGGSSYEQYF. The CDR3 DNA reads TGTGCCAGTAGTATTGGGGGCAGCTCCTACGAGCAGTACTTC. J is TRBJ2-7 and V is TRBV19; D is possibly TRBD1 (6 bases). CDR1 is LNHDA and CDR2 is SQIVND in the germline V gene (reference sequence). The CDR3 consists of 14 residues. Trimming shortened V by 3 bases and J by 0 bases, and 9 bases separated the two germline ends. Full variable domain (missing parts from reference TRBV19 and TRBJ2-7): DGGITQSPKYLFRKEGQNVTLSCEQNLNHDAMYWYRQDPGQGLRLIYYSQIVNDFQKGDIAEGYSVSREKKESFPLTVTSAQKNPTAFYLCASSIGGSSYEQYFGPGTRLTVT.

The DNA of the CDR3 is TGTGCCACCAGCCGGTCCCGCTCCTACAATGAGCAGTTCTTC. Translated, it gives CATSRSRSYNEQFF. The V gene is TRBV15, the J gene TRBJ2-1; D not certain. Germline V gene sequence: CDR1 LNHNV, CDR2 YYDKDF (reference sequence). The germline V and J ends were trimmed by 5 bases and 0 bases, with 8 bases remaining between them. The CDR3 consists of 14 residues.

This clonotype was seen a handful of times. The chain recombines TRBV7-2 with TRBJ2-3, with D perhaps TRBD1 (6 bases). Germline V gene data show CDR1 as SGHTA and CDR2 as FQGNSA. V lost 5 bases, J lost 8 bases, and 20 bases lay in between. CDR3 length equals 15 residues. In DNA form, the CDR3 reads TGTGCCAGCAGCGGGATTAGGACAGCGCCGGGTACGCAGTATTTT. Translation gives CASSGIRTAPGTQYF.

This clonotype was seen more than once but under ten times. The chain combines TRBV15 with TRBJ2-7; 7 nucleotides line up with TRBD1. Losses at the gene ends were 2 bases for V and 0 bases for J; bases not matched to a gene: 10. The CDR3 contains 17 residues. The germline CDR1 and CDR2 sequences are LNHNV and YYDKDF (reference sequence). The CDR3 DNA reads TGTGCCACCAGCAGACTAGGGGGCGCAGGGATCTCCTACGAGCAGTACTTC. As protein: CATSRLGGAGISYEQYF.

This clonotype was counted a few times. The chain uses TRBV20-1 and TRBJ2-3; TRBD2 agrees at 9 bases. V dropped 5 bases and J dropped 2; count of bases not matched to a gene: 8. Germline CDR1 DFQATT, CDR2 SNEGSKA (reference sequence). The CDR3 contains 15 residues. The CDR3 coding sequence is TGCAGTGCTCTTCCCCCTAGCGGGAACACAGATACGCAGTATTTT. Amino acids: CSALPPSGNTDTQYF.

The chain employs TRBV20-1 and TRBJ2-5, with a weak D call TRBD2 (7 bases). V gave up 4 bases and J gave up 1 base, with 19 bases separating them. The CDR3 totals 16 residues. Germline V gene lookup returns CDR1 DFQATT and CDR2 SNEGSKA (reference sequence). CDR3 region: CSATALTGGVQETQYF. The CDR3 region has the DNA TGCAGTGCTACGGCGCTTACGGGGGGCGTCCAAGAGACCCAGTACTTC.

The rearrangement uses TRBV15 and TRBJ2-1, with a possible D match to TRBD1 (6 bases). V lost 0 bases, J lost 1 base, and 16 bases lay in between. Germline CDR1 reads LNHNV; CDR2 reads YYDKDF (reference sequence). This CDR3 spans 18 amino acids. The CDR3 DNA reads as TGTGCCACCAGCAGAGATTCTATTGGGGGCGCTTCCTACAATGAGCAGTTCTTC. Translating gives CATSRDSIGGASYNEQFF. Drawing the rest from reference TRBV15 and TRBJ2-1, the complete variable domain is DAMVIQNPRYQVTQFGKPVTLSCSQTLNHNVMYWYQQKSSQAPKLLFHYYDKDFNNEADTPDNFQSRRPNTSFCFLDIRSPGLGDTAMYLCATSRDSIGGASYNEQFFGPGTRLTVL.

This chain links TRBV7-8 with TRBJ1-5; D uncertain. The CDR3 is 11 amino acids. Trimming took off 8 bases at V and 4 bases at J, with 6 bases between the two ends. CDR1 SGHVS and CDR2 FQNEAQ come from the germline V gene. The CDR3 loop reads CASGLNQPQHF. The CDR3 coding sequence is TGTGCCAGCGGATTAAATCAGCCCCAGCATTTT.

The rearrangement links TRBV2 to TRBJ2-5; 7 bases match TRBD2. J gave up 5 bases and V 4 bases, and 4 bases lay outside the gene matches. Germline lookup yields CDR1 SNHLY and CDR2 FYNNEI. The CDR3 covers 13 residues. The DNA for the CDR3 is TGTGCCAGCAGTGTTCGGACTAGGGAGACCCAGTACTTC. Protein: CASSVRTRETQYF.

This rearrangement joins TRBV2 to TRBJ2-7; tentative D call: TRBD1 (6 bases). Looked up from germline, CDR1 is SNHLY and CDR2 is FYNNEI. The length of the CDR3 is 17 residues. V lost 5 bases and J 1 base, leaving 21 bases between the germline ends. The CDR3 protein is CASSPLQGQLLSYEQYF. The CDR3 coding sequence is TGTGCCAGCAGTCCCTTGCAGGGGCAGCTTTTATCCTACGAGCAGTACTTC.

This clonotype has only a few counts. CDR3 in DNA: TGTGCCAGCAGCTTAGGCGGAAGAAGGGAGACCCAGTACTTC. Amino acids: CASSLGGRRETQYF. The chain is built from TRBV7-2 and TRBJ2-5, with D unclear. The CDR3 spans 14 residues. Germline loops: CDR1 SGHTA, CDR2 FQGNSA. V dropped 1 base and J dropped 5 bases, with 11 bases sitting between them.

As concerns this clonotype: Only one base separates this from a far larger clonotype, so it likely reflects a read error. This rearrangement joins TRBV6-1 to TRBJ2-7; tentative D call: TRBD1 (5 bases). The CDR3 consists of 12 residues. V gave up 8 bases and J gave up 6 bases, with 14 bases separating them. Germline V gene sequence: CDR1 MNHNS, CDR2 SASEGT. CDR3 sequence: CASHTQGLEQYF. DNA of the CDR3: TGTGCCAGCCATACTCAGGGTCTCGAGCAGTACTTC.

The chain recombines TRBV6-1 with TRBJ1-2; D is unclear. Between the trimmed V and J ends, which lost 10 bases and 7 bases, there was a span of 22 bases. The CDR3 sequence is 14 residues long. Germline CDR1 reads MNHNS; CDR2 reads SASEGT. CDR3 nucleotide sequence: TGTGCCACCATGATTAATACAGCCTTCGGTGGCTACACCTTC. It translates to CATMINTAFGGYTF.

The genes are TRBV9 and TRBJ1-5; unclear D gene. V shed 0 bases and J shed 6 bases, with 7 bases lying between them. Germline V gives CDR1 SGDLS, CDR2 YYNGEE. This CDR3 has 13 amino acids. The CDR3 DNA reads as TGTGCCAGCAGCGTAGGAGAGGGTCAGCCCCAGCATTTT. This sequence encodes CASSVGEGQPQHF. The full variable domain, in which reference TRBV9 and TRBJ1-5 provide the parts outside the CDR3, is DSGVTQTPKHLITATGQRVTLRCSPRSGDLSVYWYQQSLDQGLQFLIQYYNGEERAKGNILERFSAQQFPDLHSELNLSSLELGDSALYFCASSVGEGQPQHFGDGTRLSIL.

CDR3 coding DNA: TGTGCCAGCAGCCACCGACTAGCGGGCAGCTCCTACGAGCAGTACTTC. Protein: CASSHRLAGSSYEQYF. This chain links TRBV7-2 with TRBJ2-7; 10 bases match TRBD2. Trimming at V came to 5 bases and at J to 0 bases, leaving 7 bases not matched to a gene. This CDR3 comprises 16 residues. Germline V gene data show CDR1 as SGHTA and CDR2 as FQGNSA.

This clonotype is medium-sized (0.01 to 0.1%) in the sample. V and J are TRBV10-3 and TRBJ1-6; possible D gene TRBD1, 6 bases. The V gene lost 7 bases and the J gene lost 9 bases, with 10 bases spanning the gap. This CDR3 comprises 12 residues. The germline gives CDR1 ENHRY, CDR2 SYGVKD. CDR3 DNA: TGTGCCATCAACAGGGTGGGTTCACCCCTCCACTTT. It translates to CAINRVGSPLHF.

This chain links TRBV7-9 with TRBJ2-3; possible D gene TRBD1, 6 bases. The CDR3 has 14 amino acids. Trimming removed 1 base at V and 7 bases at J, with 12 bases between. Germline CDR1 is SEHNR and CDR2 is FQNEAQ (reference sequence). DNA of the CDR3: TGTGCCAGCAGCTTAGAAAACAGGGATAATACGCAGTATTTT. It specifies CASSLENRDNTQYF.

The V gene is TRBV7-2, the J gene TRBJ2-7, with TRBD1 as a possible D gene (6 bases). The V and J ends lost 5 bases and 0 bases respectively, with 14 bases between them. The CDR3 has 15 residues. CDR1 and CDR2 (germline): SGHTA, FQGNSA. CDR3 region: CASSQGGLGSYEQYF. The CDR3 bases are TGTGCCAGCAGCCAAGGGGGTCTCGGCTCCTACGAGCAGTACTTC.

This clonotype was seen a single time. The V gene is TRBV20-1, the J gene TRBJ1-1; 9 nucleotides align to TRBD1. Germline-derived CDR1 and CDR2 are DFQATT and SNEGSKA (reference sequence). The CDR3 has 14 residues. J was trimmed by 5 bases and V by 5 bases; bases with no gene match: 9. Here the CDR3 reads CSAPGQGPGTEAFF. In DNA form, the CDR3 reads TGCAGTGCTCCCGGACAGGGGCCGGGGACTGAAGCTTTCTTT.

This clonotype came up once. This chain joins TRBV7-2 and TRBJ1-2; a weak D match, TRBD1 (5 bases). The germline V gene has CDR1 SGHTA and CDR2 FQGNSA. The CDR3 runs to 13 residues. Trimming took 3 bases from V and 4 from J, leaving 9 bases between them. CDR3 nucleotides: TGTGCCAGCAGCTTGCAGGGCTCCTATGGCTACACCTTC. Amino acid sequence: CASSLQGSYGYTF.